The 11 T cell receptor beta chains in this list originate from one sample, sequenced in a study of molecular identifiers for immune sequencing clone quantification. TCRdb reprocessed the PCR reads with MiXCR, giving one entry per CDR3 protein. The data show around 480,000 distinct CDR3 sequences, approximately 25% seen once. The sample comprised naive CD8+ T cells from blood, with Jurkat cell RNA spiked in. Subset here: FACS-sorted CD8+CD4-CCR7+CD45RA+ naive T cells. Receptors originate from a human donor in good health. Some libraries in this study had Jurkat cell RNA spiked in.

As regards this clonotype: Being one base from a much bigger clone, this may be a read error. The V gene is TRBV7-9, the J gene TRBJ2-7; D not resolved. Per germline, CDR1 SEHNR and CDR2 FQNEAQ (reference sequence). The CDR3 is 13 residues long. The CDR3: CTSSYNPGYEQYF. The CDR3 DNA reads TGTACCAGCAGCTACAATCCCGGTTACGAGCAGTACTTC.

Worth noting for this clonotype: Just one base apart from a much larger clone, this may be a read error. The gene calls are TRBV7-2 and TRBJ2-7, with a possible D match to TRBD2 (7 bases). This CDR3 has 14 amino acids. Germline V gene data show CDR1 as SGHTA and CDR2 as FQGNSA. CDR3 nucleotides: TGTGCCAGCAGCCAAGGTGCAGGGGACTACGCGCAGTACTTC. It encodes CASSQGAGDYAQYF. Using reference TRBV7-2 and TRBJ2-7 for the parts outside the CDR3, the full variable domain is GAGVSQSPSNKVTEKGKDVELRCDPISGHTALYWYRQSLGQGLEFLIYFQGNSAPDKSGLPSDRFSAERTGGSVSTLTIQRTQQEDSAVYLCASSQGAGDYAQYFGPGTRLTVT.

The CDR3 is CASSPSGGTYNEQFF. In nucleotides, the CDR3 is TGTGCCAGCAGCCCTAGCGGGGGCACCTACAATGAGCAGTTCTTC. The chain recombines TRBV7-2 with TRBJ2-1, with 10 nucleotides matching TRBD2. The V gene's germline CDR1 is SGHTA and CDR2 FQGNSA. The CDR3 has 15 residues. V was clipped by 5 bases and J by 2 bases; unmatched bases: 3.

A remark on this clonotype: One junction end disagrees with the germline gene, perhaps due to a read error. The chain uses TRBV27 and TRBJ2-1; 9 nucleotides agree with TRBD2. CDR1 and CDR2 from the germline V gene are MNHEY and SMNVEV (reference sequence). CDR3 length: 15 residues. The CDR3 nucleotides are TGTGCCAGCAGTCGAATAGCGGGAGCGGGGCATGAGCAGTCCTTC. Protein: CASSRIAGAGHEQSF.

This clonotype was seen more than once but under ten times. The rearrangement joins TRBV19 to TRBJ2-7; D remains unclear. The length of the CDR3 is 14 residues. In germline, CDR1 is LNHDA, CDR2 SQIVND (reference sequence). Trimming took 3 bases from V and 2 from J, leaving 11 bases between them. For the CDR3, the DNA is TGTGCCAGTAGTATTGTAGGGTCCGCCTACGAGCAGTACTTC. It translates to CASSIVGSAYEQYF.

The J gene is TRBJ2-3, the V gene TRBV6-1, with 11 bases lining up with TRBD2. The CDR3 is 20 amino acids. Germline V gene data show CDR1 as MNHNS and CDR2 as SASEGT. Unmatched junction bases numbered 16, after V lost 3 bases and J lost 2 bases. The CDR3 bases are TGTGCCAGCAGTGAGGGTCTCAGAACCTATAGCGGGAGGGACACAGATACGCAGTATTTT. Its translation is CASSEGLRTYSGRDTDTQYF.

This clonotype was observed a few times. The chain carries TRBV5-1 and TRBJ1-1, with D possibly TRBD1 on 5 matching bases. CDR3 length equals 15 residues. Germline assignment: CDR1 SGHRS and CDR2 YFSETQ. The V end was cut by 0 bases, the J end by 4 bases, with 13 bases between. The CDR3 region is CASSLAENGATEAFF. The CDR3 region has the DNA TGCGCCAGCAGCTTGGCTGAAAACGGGGCCACTGAAGCTTTCTTT. The full variable domain, in which reference TRBV5-1 and TRBJ1-1 provide the parts outside the CDR3, is KAGVTQTPRYLIKTRGQQVTLSCSPISGHRSVSWYQQTPGQGLQFLFEYFSETQRNKGNFPGRFSGRQFSNSRSEMNVSTLELGDSALYLCASSLAENGATEAFFGQGTRLTVV.

The sample holds a few counts of this clonotype. This rearrangement joins TRBV4-3 to TRBJ2-7; 8 bases fit TRBD1. Germline CDR1 and CDR2: LGHNA and YSLEER. V shed 0 bases, J shed 3 bases, and the junction held 7 bases outside the gene matches. This CDR3 comprises 16 residues. The CDR3: CASSQDWAGGSYEQYF. CDR3 nucleotide sequence: TGCGCCAGCAGCCAAGATTGGGCAGGGGGCAGCTACGAGCAGTACTTC.

This chain links TRBV6-2 or TRBV6-3 with TRBJ1-5; TRBD1 might be the D (6 bases). Trimming took off 3 bases at V and 0 bases at J, with 12 bases between the two ends. Germline CDR1 reads MNHEY; CDR2 reads SVGEGT. The CDR3 length is 16 residues. The CDR3 loop is CASSYGGGNSNQPQHF. DNA for the CDR3: TGTGCCAGCAGTTATGGAGGGGGGAATAGCAATCAGCCCCAGCATTTT.

The chain links TRBV12-5 to TRBJ2-1; 8 positions agree with TRBD2. The trim removed 3 bases at V and 2 bases at J, leaving 3 bases unmatched. This CDR3 is built from 15 residues. Per germline, CDR1 LGHNT and CDR2 FRNRAP. The CDR3 is CASGLSGGTYNEQFF. The CDR3 DNA reads TGTGCTAGTGGTTTAAGCGGGGGTACCTACAATGAGCAGTTCTTC.

About this clonotype itself: This may be a read error: a much more frequent sequence differs by one nucleotide. The chain is built from TRBV28 and TRBJ1-6; D ambiguous. The CDR3 consists of 14 residues. Germline V gene data show CDR1 as MDHEN and CDR2 as SYDVKM. V gave up 10 bases and J gave up 0 bases, with 10 bases separating them. CDR3 coding DNA: TGTGCCACCTTGACGGGCTCCTATAATTCACCCCTCCACTTT. Its protein product is CATLTGSYNSPLHF.